The subject of this entry is one T cell receptor (beta chain). What it recognizes is unknown. CDR1 is MRHNA, CDR2 SNTAGT, per germline. The CDR3 totals 14 residues. The V end was cut by 8 bases, the J end by 0 bases, with 13 bases between. The protocol was immunoSEQ multiplex PCR, while the TCRdb copy is restricted to in-frame clones and leaves out a portion. The sample has 150,000 to 250,000 clones; 70% to 85% are singletons. The data stem from a study of cytomegalovirus exposure and HLA in healthy donors. General study results and limits: Most TCR sequences showed up rarely, but some public TCRs showed up in many donors. Reported performance of the classifier showed diagnosis of cytomegalovirus status with high specificity and sensitivity. Cytomegalovirus association was assigned to about 180 TCR beta chains.

Separate from the roughly 670-subject first cohort, the approximately 120-subject validation cohort was the one that the donors belonged to. The sequencing input was PBMCs. The TCR originated in a woman aged 25 to 39 in good health and CMV-seropositive. The genes are TRBV6-4 and TRBJ1-2; D is possibly TRBD1 (6 bases). CDR3 DNA sequence: TGTGCCAGCCGTCAACAGGGTTCTAACTATGGCTACACCTTC. Translating it yields CASRQQGSNYGYTF.